Sequencing of this T cell receptor (beta chain) was carried out in a study of blood T cell repertoires in COVID-19. Background on the study: Donors in the United States, Italy and Spain gave samples during acute or convalescent COVID-19. Nucleic acid was either cDNA or gDNA, and it came from T cells, B-cell-depleted T cells, or PBMCs.

Germline V gene lookup returns CDR1 LNHDA and CDR2 SQIVND (reference sequence). The trim removed 1 base at V and 0 bases at J, leaving 2 bases unmatched. This CDR3 is built from 16 residues. As handled by the study authors: Amplification of reference gene primers was used by the study to estimate nucleated cell counts. Clones were read by immunoSEQ multiplex PCR, and TCRdb kept only the in-frame ones, dropping some. The V and J calls and the clone size are those of that table, but D and trimming were determined from the DNA. This table has about 120,000 clones, 70% to 85% appearing once. The chain is built from TRBV19 and TRBJ2-1; 8 nucleotides align to TRBD2. The source is a man aged 65-85 years with active or convalescent COVID-19. The sample taken for sequencing was peripheral blood. The CDR3: CASSIGRGASYNEQFF. CDR3 nucleotide sequence: TGTGCCAGTAGTATAGGGCGGGGGGCCTCCTACAATGAGCAGTTCTTC.